At least ten counts were recorded for the clone carrying this TCR beta chain. The antigen is not known. From the germline J gene comes the end of the CDR3, since the read stops 3 residues before it. TCRdb keeps only in-frame clones here, not all; method: immunoSEQ multiplex PCR. This sample has fewer than 65,000 clones, each found more than once. Germline V gene lookup returns CDR1 MDHEN and CDR2 SYDVKM. The CDR3 runs 14 residues. With V trimmed by 8 bases and J by 4 bases, 9 bases remained unmatched. This record comes from a study of T cell clonality in common variable immunodeficiency. Study-level results: Common variable immunodeficiency TCR beta sequences reportedly had fewer deletions and N-nucleotide insertions.

The receptor comes from a person between 18 and 75 years old in good health. Material: peripheral blood mononuclear cells. The V and J genes are TRBV28 and TRBJ1-1, with 8 bases aligning to TRBD1. Here the CDR3 reads CASRRLTGGTEAFF. The DNA read from the CDR3 is TGTGCCAGCCGTCGATTAACAGGGGGCACTGAA.